Shown below are 13 T cell receptor beta chains from a single sample sequenced in a study of CD8 T cells in ankylosing spondylitis. Whole-study results and caveats: Characteristic of ankylosing spondylitis blood, it appeared, was a TCR beta motif comprising roughly 8 highly homologous variants.

Their antigen targets remain unknown. Each CDR3 protein is one row after TCRdb ran MiXCR on the 5' RACE reads. The sample shows roughly 440,000 distinct CDR3 sequences, about 15% of them seen only once. Sequencing was performed on blood, either unsorted or a sorted T cell fraction (not recorded which). These receptors were obtained from a male donor with ankylosing spondylitis.

This clonotype was seen only a few times. CDR3 coding DNA: TGTGCCAGCTCACCATCGGCAGGGGGTAACAATCAGCCCCAGCATTTT. Protein product: CASSPSAGGNNQPQHF. This rearrangement joins TRBV18 to TRBJ1-5, with TRBD1 matching over 7 bases. Germline CDR1 KGHSH, CDR2 LQKENI. The CDR3 length is 16 residues. Losses at the gene ends were 2 bases for V and 3 bases for J; bases not matched to a gene: 7.

This clonotype was counted a few times. The chain has TRBV28 and TRBJ1-2, with D possibly TRBD1 on 6 matching bases. There are 12 residues in the CDR3. The V gene lost 9 bases and the J gene lost 5 bases, with 13 bases spanning the gap. Germline V gene data show CDR1 as MDHEN and CDR2 as SYDVKM. The CDR3 protein is CASYRDPYGYTF. The CDR3 DNA reads as TGTGCCAGTTACAGGGATCCTTATGGCTACACCTTC.

This clonotype has a count of ten or more. The CDR3 DNA sequence: TGCGCCAGCAGCTTGGGGGAAGGGTATGGCTACACCTTC. As protein: CASSLGEGYGYTF. The chain couples TRBV5-1 to TRBJ1-2; D ambiguous. The CDR3 totals 13 residues. CDR1 and CDR2 from the germline V gene are SGHRS and YFSETQ. Trimming pared 0 bases from V and 5 bases from J, leaving 8 bases between.

The chain has TRBV6-2 or TRBV6-3 and TRBJ2-1, with 12 bases lining up with TRBD2. J was trimmed by 2 bases and V by 7 bases; bases with no gene match: 9. The CDR3 has 17 residues. Germline CDR1 MNHEY, CDR2 SVGEGT. CDR3 sequence reads: CASTPGTSGPTYNEQFF. The CDR3 DNA is TGTGCCAGCACCCCCGGGACTAGCGGGCCTACCTACAATGAGCAGTTCTTC.

This clonotype has more than one count but fewer than ten. The rearrangement links TRBV5-1 to TRBJ1-1; a possible D gene is TRBD1 (6 bases). The CDR3 sequence is 14 residues long. CDR1 and CDR2 (germline): SGHRS, YFSETQ. V was shortened by 1 base and J by 3 bases, with 10 bases between the two germline ends. The CDR3 DNA reads as TGCGCCAGCAGCTTGTCGGGGGCTTACACTGAAGCTTTCTTT. Protein: CASSLSGAYTEAFF.

In this sample, this clonotype turned up many times. V usage is TRBV5-1 and J usage is TRBJ2-3, with D unresolved. The germline V gene encodes CDR1 SGHRS and CDR2 YFSETQ. The CDR3 consists of 14 residues. Trimming removed 0 bases at V and 2 bases at J, with 7 bases between. CDR3 in DNA: TGCGCCAGCAGCTTGGACAAATACACAGATACGCAGTATTTT. Encoded protein: CASSLDKYTDTQYF.

The chain uses TRBV6-1 and TRBJ1-2; no clear D. V was cut by 6 bases and J by 2 bases, with 10 bases left in between. Germline-derived CDR1 and CDR2 are MNHNS and SASEGT. The length of the CDR3 is 13 residues. CDR3 bases: TGTGCCAGCAGGATTGACTCCAACTATGGCTACACCTTC. This translates into CASRIDSNYGYTF.

The V gene is TRBV5-1, the J gene TRBJ1-1; D gene uncertain. This CDR3 comprises 18 residues. Germline V CDR1 and CDR2: SGHRS, YFSETQ. V was pared by 1 base and J by 1 base, with 20 bases between. CDR3 sequence reads: CASSLPMGSPKANTEAFF. The CDR3 DNA follows: TGCGCCAGCAGCTTGCCCATGGGTAGTCCGAAGGCGAACACTGAAGCTTTCTTT.

This clonotype appeared a few times. The CDR3 DNA is TGCGCCGGAAGAGTAGCTGCAAACACCGGGGAGCTGTTTTTT. It is translated as CAGRVAANTGELFF. The rearrangement links TRBV5-1 to TRBJ2-2, with no clear D. The CDR3 has 14 residues. CDR1 and CDR2 from the germline V gene are SGHRS and YFSETQ. Trimming shortened V by 10 bases and J by 2 bases, and 15 bases separated the two germline ends.

At least ten counts were recorded for this clonotype. This chain joins TRBV7-2 and TRBJ1-3; D ambiguous. Germline values: CDR1 SGHTA, CDR2 FQGNSA. The CDR3 contains 13 residues. V lost 4 bases and J lost 3, with 7 bases in between. CDR3 region: CASSSGGGNTIYF. CDR3 DNA sequence: TGTGCCAGCAGCTCGGGCGGTGGAAACACCATATATTTT.

The chain employs TRBV6-5 and TRBJ1-2; TRBD1 matches 7 bases. CDR1 and CDR2 from the germline V gene are MNHEY and SVGAGI. Trimming at V came to 4 bases and at J to 0 bases, leaving 2 bases not matched to a gene. This CDR3 region has 14 residues. CDR3 sequence reads: CASSWTGANYGYTF. DNA of the CDR3: TGTGCCAGCAGTTGGACAGGCGCTAACTATGGCTACACCTTC.

This clonotype turned up a few times. DNA of the CDR3: TGTGCCAGCAGTGGGCCGGGGCCGAGCTCTGGAAACACCATATATTTT. This gives the protein CASSGPGPSSGNTIYF. The chain joins TRBV6-1 to TRBJ1-3; a possible D gene is TRBD1 (5 bases). The CDR3 is made up of 16 amino acids. V was pared by 4 bases and J by 0 bases, with 13 bases between. Per the germline V gene, CDR1 is MNHNS and CDR2 is SASEGT.

The chain joins TRBV25-1 to TRBJ2-1, with D possibly being TRBD1 (5 bases). Trimming stripped 5 bases from V and 1 base from J, with 12 bases between. This CDR3 is 15 amino acids long. Germline values: CDR1 MGHDK, CDR2 SYGVNS. CDR3 nucleotide sequence: TGTGCCAGCAGTCATCGGACATCATCCTACAATGAGCAGTTCTTC. Protein sequence: CASSHRTSSYNEQFF.